The source of this TCR beta chain is a study of cytomegalovirus exposure and HLA in healthy donors. General observations from the study: Follow-up analysis seemed to connect common viral pathogens with several of the most significant clusters identified.

Researchers ran the PCR with 60 Vbeta and 13 Jbeta primers. Clones were read by immunoSEQ multiplex PCR, and TCRdb kept only the in-frame ones, dropping some. The table includes 120,000 to 150,000 clones, around 82% detected once. Notes on this clone: What it binds is unknown.

CDR3 length: 13 amino acids. V lost 3 bases and J lost 2; bases outside the gene matches: 1. Germline loops: CDR1 PRHDT, CDR2 FYEKMQ (reference sequence). The clonotype originates from a man aged 35 to 55 in good health and CMV-seropositive. Sequences were obtained from PBMCs. V and J are TRBV13 and TRBJ2-7, with 7 bases aligning to TRBD1. In DNA form, the CDR3 reads TGTGCCAGCAGCTTGACAGGGCCCTACGAGCAGTACTTC. Protein: CASSLTGPYEQYF.